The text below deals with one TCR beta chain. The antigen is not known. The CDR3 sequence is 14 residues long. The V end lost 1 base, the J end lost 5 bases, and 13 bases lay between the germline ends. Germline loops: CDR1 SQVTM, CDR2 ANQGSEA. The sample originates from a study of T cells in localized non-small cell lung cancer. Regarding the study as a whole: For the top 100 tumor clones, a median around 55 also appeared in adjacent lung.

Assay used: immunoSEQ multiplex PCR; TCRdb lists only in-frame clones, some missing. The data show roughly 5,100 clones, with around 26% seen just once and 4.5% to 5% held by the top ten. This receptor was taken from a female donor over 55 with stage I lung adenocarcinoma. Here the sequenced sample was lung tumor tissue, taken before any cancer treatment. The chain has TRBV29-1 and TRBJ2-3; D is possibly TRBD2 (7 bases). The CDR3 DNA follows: TGCAGCGTTGAAGGTCGGGGGGCCGGAGATACGCAGTATTTT. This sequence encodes CSVEGRGAGDTQYF.